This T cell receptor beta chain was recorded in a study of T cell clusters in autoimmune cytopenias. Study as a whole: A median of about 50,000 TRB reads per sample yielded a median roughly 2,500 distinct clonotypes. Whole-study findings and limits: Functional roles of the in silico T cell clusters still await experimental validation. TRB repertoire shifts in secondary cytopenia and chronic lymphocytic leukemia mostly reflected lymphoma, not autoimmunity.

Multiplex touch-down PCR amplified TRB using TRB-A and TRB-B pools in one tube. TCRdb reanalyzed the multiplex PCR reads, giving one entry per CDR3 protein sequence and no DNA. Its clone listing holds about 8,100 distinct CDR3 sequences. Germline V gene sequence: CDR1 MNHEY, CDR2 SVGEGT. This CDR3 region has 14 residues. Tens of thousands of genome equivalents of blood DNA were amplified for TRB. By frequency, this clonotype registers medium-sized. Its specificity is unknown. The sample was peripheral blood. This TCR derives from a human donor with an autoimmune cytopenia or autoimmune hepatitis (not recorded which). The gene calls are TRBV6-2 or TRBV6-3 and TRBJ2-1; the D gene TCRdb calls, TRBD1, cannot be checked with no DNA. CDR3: CASSYAGGQVEQFF.